This T cell receptor beta chain was recovered during a study of early T cells in non-severe SARS-CoV-2 infection (dated by TCRdb to the early 2020s). Background for the entire study: Because TCR sequencing was done on bulk RNA from unsorted whole blood, the alpha and beta chains could not be paired.

Broad study findings and their caveats: VDJdb matching was skewed toward anti-spike CD8 responses and likely underestimated virus-specific expansions, missing private and CD4 specificities.

The CDR3 measures 14 amino acids from cysteine to phenylalanine. The kept DNA is CDR3 alone, 42 bases in frame from the first base. From a lookup of the germline V gene, CDR1 and CDR2 are SGHRS and YFSETQ. V ends up 2 bases short and J 6 bases short, with an unmatched junction base count of 2. The study was a case-control design nested within a healthcare worker cohort in London, UK, with weekly nasopharyngeal swab PCR tests and blood sampling. Healthcare workers were enrolled in the week of the UK lockdown, from 23 to 31 March 2020, and were followed every week for up to about 16 weeks. The library came from 5' RACE. These reads were obtained on a NextSeq 500. Unique molecular identifiers were attached to individual cDNA molecules in the TCR library protocol so that sequencing error and PCR bias could be corrected. TCR alpha and beta chains were both sequenced, and the abundances of alpha and beta sequences in each sample were closely correlated with each other. Per the source publication's procedure: Decombinator V4 was used to perform V gene, J gene and CDR3 annotation of TCR sequences. Expanded TCRs were defined as changing significantly between any two time points under a Poisson model with p below 0.0001. TCR abundances were normalised to the total number of TCRs sequenced in each sample and reported as counts per million. MAIT TCRs were defined by TRAV1-2 paired with TRAJ12, TRAJ20 or TRAJ33, and iNKT TCRs by TRAV10 paired with TRAJ18. VDJdb, accessed 1 November 2021, was searched for CMV, EBV and SARS-CoV-2 annotated TCRs, excluding TCRs annotated for multiple antigens. TCRdb cleaned the public reads at Q25 with fastp, built clones with MiXCR and kept in-frame beta chains. CDR3 protein sequences are deduplicated, and each keeps its most common genes and DNA. None of the V and J calls come from the authors' own analysis; TCRdb made them. Counted in this sample were about 30,000 distinct CDR3 sequences; approximately 5.2% of them appeared once. About 3.5% of the sample rests with the top ten.

On this clonotype: There is no known antigen for this receptor. Nothing much larger sits one base from this clone, and base qualities are not available.

Input material: whole blood. This clonotype originated in an adult who was a healthcare worker with PCR-confirmed SARS-CoV-2 infection or an uninfected control (not recorded which). Recombination linked TRBV5-1 to TRBJ2-2, and 9 junction bases match TRBD2. The CDR3 is CASSFGGRAGELFF. The nucleotides are TGCGCCAGCAGCTTCGGCGGGAGGGCCGGGGAGCTGTTTTTT. Outside the CDR3, residues come from the reference TRBV5-1 and TRBJ2-2 proteins, so the full variable domain is: KAGVTQTPRYLIKTRGQQVTLSCSPISGHRSVSWYQQTPGQGLQFLFEYFSETQRNKGNFPGRFSGRQFSNSRSEMNVSTLELGDSALYLCASSFGGRAGELFFGEGSRLTVL.